Below, 19 T cell receptor beta chains from the same sample are listed, as sequenced in a study of breast tumors, draining lymph nodes, adjacent tissues (dated by TCRdb to 2016 to 2018). Libraries came from multiplex PCR. Reads for this sample came from an Illumina HiSeq 2000. The public reads were reprocessed in TCRdb via fastp at Q25 and MiXCR, keeping in-frame beta chains. Every entry covers one CDR3 protein and lists the most common genes and DNA from its rows. For this sample the table gives approximately 170,000 distinct CDR3 sequences, of which roughly a third were detected only once. Clones ranked in the top ten supply roughly 4.5% of the sample. Lymph node samples were obtained from the axillary draining lymph nodes of breast cancer patients. The sample taken for sequencing was axillary lymph node tissue. Receptor source: a female donor with breast cancer. Some clones in this sample may be carry-over from other donors' samples.

As for this clonotype: Germline is not matched at one junction end, which may reflect a read error. The rearrangement links TRBV12-3 or TRBV12-4 to TRBJ2-3; D may be TRBD1 (6 bases). The assigned J gene may be wrong: the sequence end matches TRBJ1-1 better. The length of the CDR3 is 14 residues. CDR3 coding DNA: TGTGCTAGCAGTTCCCCGGGGGGCCCAGTGCGGGCTTTCTTT. Protein product: CASSSPGGPVRAFF.

There are many counts of this clonotype. The J gene is TRBJ2-5, the V gene TRBV7-2; 7 positions agree with TRBD2. This CDR3 is 16 amino acids long. The junction had 9 bases not matched to a gene; V was cut back by 0 bases and J by 5 bases. Germline CDR1 is SGHTA and CDR2 is FQGNSA. CDR3 DNA: TGTGCCAGCAGCTTAGCGGTGGGGGGGGGGTCGGAGACCCAGTACTTC. Translated: CASSLAVGGGSETQYF.

This rearrangement joins TRBV5-4 to TRBJ2-7; a possible D gene is TRBD2 (7 bases). Per germline, CDR1 SGHNT and CDR2 YYREEE (reference sequence). The CDR3 is 14 residues long. V lost 1 base and J 2 bases, leaving 10 bases between the germline ends. The CDR3 DNA reads as TGTGCCAGCAGCTTGCGGGGGGCCGCCTACGAGCAGTACTTC. Protein product: CASSLRGAAYEQYF.

A note on this clonotype: Mismatch with germline at one junction end may stem from a read error. V usage is TRBV19 and J usage is TRBJ2-6; D unclear. The CDR3 totals 12 residues. The germline V gene has CDR1 LNHDA and CDR2 SQIVND (reference sequence). CDR3 nucleotides: TGTGCCAGTAGTATAAGGGTGGGCACTGAGGCTTTC. It encodes CASSIRVGTEAF.

This clonotype was found many times. The rearrangement links TRBV7-9 to TRBJ1-4; 9 bases line up with TRBD1. The CDR3 is 15 amino acids. CDR1 SEHNR and CDR2 FQNEAQ come from the germline V gene (reference sequence). J lost 7 bases, V lost 8 bases, and 11 bases had no gene match. The CDR3 coding sequence is TGTGCCAGCGGCCACAACAGGGGGCTAGCTGAAAAACTGTTTTTT. It translates to CASGHNRGLAEKLFF.

Comment on this clonotype: A much larger clone lies one base from this, so it may be a read error. This chain connects TRBV4-1 to TRBJ2-7, with D uncertain. Germline-derived CDR1 and CDR2 are MGHRA and YSYEKL. V was cut by 3 bases and J by 4 bases, with 19 bases left in between. CDR3 length: 16 amino acids. This CDR3 reads CASSHPPRGRRYEQYF. Written as DNA, the CDR3 is TGCGCCAGCAGCCACCCCCCCCGAGGACGCCGATACGAGCAGTACTTC.

This clonotype was counted many times. The chain links TRBV10-1 to TRBJ2-6, with 7 bases fitting TRBD1. The CDR3 is 17 residues long. J gave up 3 bases and V 4 bases, and 9 bases lay outside the gene matches. Germline V gene lookup returns CDR1 WNHNN and CDR2 SYGVQD (reference sequence). The CDR3, as DNA: TGCGCCAGCAGTGCGTACAGGGGCTTCGGTGGGGCCAACGTCCTGACTTTC. Translation: CASSAYRGFGGANVLTF.

In its sample, this clonotype was seen many times. The chain couples TRBV20-1 to TRBJ2-3, with 7 bases matching TRBD2. Per the germline V gene, CDR1 is DFQATT and CDR2 is SNEGSKA (reference sequence). Trimming removed 3 bases from V and 9 bases from J; junction bases left unmatched: 15. This CDR3 contains 15 residues. The CDR3 nucleotides are TGCAGTGCTAGCGAGGGAGGGGCCGTAGGTGAAACGCAGTATTTT. Amino acid sequence: CSASEGGAVGETQYF.

A note on this clonotype: The CDR3 does not end in the conserved phenylalanine or tryptophan, so this is likely a read error. The chain combines TRBV12-3 or TRBV12-4 with TRBJ1-2; D unresolved. V gave up 3 bases and J gave up 2 bases, with 7 bases separating them. This CDR3 region has 13 residues. The CDR3 here is CASSFSENYGYTL. In DNA, the CDR3 is TGTGCCAGCAGTTTCTCGGAGAACTATGGCTACACCCTC.

The chain combines TRBV2 with TRBJ2-3, with D perhaps TRBD2 (6 bases). The CDR3 spans 13 residues. Per the germline V gene, CDR1 is SNHLY and CDR2 is FYNNEI. Trimming took off 6 bases at V and 3 bases at J, with 10 bases between the two ends. CDR3 loop: CASRVAETDTQYF. CDR3 nucleotides: TGTGCCAGCAGGGTAGCGGAGACAGATACGCAGTATTTT.

This clonotype occurred many times. The genes are TRBV10-3 and TRBJ1-2; D unresolved. V was pared by 4 bases and J by 7 bases, with 10 bases between. This CDR3 is built from 12 residues. Germline V lookup: CDR1 ENHRY, CDR2 SYGVKD. This CDR3 is CAISAGVGGYTF. The CDR3 region has the DNA TGTGCCATCAGTGCGGGAGTGGGTGGCTACACCTTC.

There are many counts of this clonotype. This chain connects TRBV7-2 to TRBJ1-3, with 8 positions matching TRBD1. Germline assignment: CDR1 SGHTA and CDR2 FQGNSA. The trim removed 5 bases at V and 4 bases at J, leaving 7 bases unmatched. The CDR3 consists of 15 residues. CDR3 in amino acids: CASSTRTGQGNTIYF. In DNA form, the CDR3 reads TGTGCCAGCAGCACAAGGACAGGGCAAGGAAACACCATATATTTT.

This clonotype was counted ten times or more. V gene TRBV20-1 combines with J gene TRBJ2-7; possible D gene TRBD2, 6 bases. Germline CDR1 is DFQATT and CDR2 is SNEGSKA (reference sequence). V was shortened by 3 bases and J by 3 bases, with 12 bases between the two germline ends. This CDR3 contains 13 residues. DNA for the CDR3: TGCAGTGCTAGTGGGGGGTGGAACTACGAGCAGTACTTC. This sequence encodes CSASGGWNYEQYF.

This clonotype was seen repeatedly, ten times or more. The chain carries TRBV6-4 and TRBJ2-2; possibly TRBD2 for D (5 bases). V was pared by 6 bases and J by 1 base, with 9 bases between. CDR3 length: 14 residues. The germline V gene encodes CDR1 MRHNA and CDR2 SNTAGT. DNA of the CDR3: TGTGCCAGCAGCAGGACTGGGAACACCGGGGAGCTGTTTTTT. It is translated as CASSRTGNTGELFF.

This clonotype occurred a few times. In nucleotides, the CDR3 is TGTGCCAGCACTCAGCAGGGGGCCTCCTACGAGCAGTACTTC. It specifies CASTQQGASYEQYF. The chain joins TRBV6-2 or TRBV6-3 to TRBJ2-7; 8 bases are a match to TRBD1. The germline V gene has CDR1 MNHEY and CDR2 SVGEGT. The CDR3 is 14 residues long. The V gene end was trimmed by 7 bases and the J gene end by 0 bases; junction bases not matched to a gene: 5.

This clonotype appeared many times. This chain joins TRBV12-3 or TRBV12-4 and TRBJ1-5; 8 nucleotides line up with TRBD1. V trimming: 7 bases; J trimming: 4 bases; junction bases outside the gene matches: 6. The CDR3 loop spans 14 amino acids. The CDR3 spells CASTPTGVNQPQHF. The CDR3 region has the DNA TGTGCCAGCACCCCGACAGGGGTGAATCAGCCCCAGCATTTT.

This clonotype has more than one count but fewer than ten. The J gene is TRBJ2-6, the V gene TRBV28, with a weak D call TRBD1 (6 bases). V was shortened by 4 bases and J by 2 bases, with 9 bases between the two germline ends. This CDR3 has 15 residues. CDR1 and CDR2 (germline): MDHEN, SYDVKM. CDR3 sequence (DNA): TGTGCCAGCAGTTCCGGACAGACTGGGGCCAACGTCCTGACTTTC. Translation gives CASSSGQTGANVLTF.

This clonotype was seen repeatedly, ten times or more. The chain combines TRBV4-2 with TRBJ2-7; D is possibly TRBD2 (6 bases). The CDR3 runs 13 residues. The ends were cut back, 0 bases at V and 4 bases at J, with 7 bases in the middle. Looked up from germline, CDR1 is LGHNA and CDR2 is YNFKEQ. CDR3 protein: CASSQDRGYEQYF. Written as DNA, the CDR3 is TGTGCCAGCAGCCAAGATCGGGGGTACGAGCAGTACTTC.

This clonotype has a count of ten or more. The chain carries TRBV4-2 and TRBJ2-3; D possibly corresponds to TRBD2 (6 bases). Trimming removed 1 base from V and 4 bases from J, with 12 bases in between. This CDR3 comprises 15 residues. Germline CDR1 and CDR2: LGHNA and YNFKEQ. CDR3: CASSQARLGSDTQYF. The CDR3 coding sequence is TGTGCCAGCAGCCAAGCAAGACTAGGATCAGATACGCAGTATTTT.